These 10 T cell receptor beta chains came from one sample sequenced in a study of beta chain features in type 1 diabetes. What was sequenced were expressed TCRB transcripts, since all of the isolated RNA had been reverse transcribed. Using immunoSEQ multiplex PCR, the repertoire was profiled, and TCRdb retains in-frame clones only, with some absent. The data show hundreds of thousands of clones, around 16% seen once. Material for sequencing was naive CD4+ T cells from blood. Source of these receptors: a man aged 18 to 29 in good health.

The V gene is TRBV9, the J gene TRBJ2-5; D tentatively fits TRBD1 or TRBD2 (6 bases each). Germline V gene sequence: CDR1 SGDLS, CDR2 YYNGEE. This CDR3 contains 16 residues. The germline V and J ends were trimmed by 1 base and 2 bases, with 15 bases remaining between them. As DNA, the CDR3 is TGTGCCAGCAGCGTAAATCTTGGGGGGCGGCAAGAGACCCAGTACTTC. Protein product: CASSVNLGGRQETQYF.

This chain uses TRBV25-1 with TRBJ1-5, with D possibly matching TRBD1 (5 bases). Trimming cost V 8 bases and J 2 bases, with 13 bases left between them. The CDR3 extends over 14 amino acids. CDR1 and CDR2 from the germline V gene are MGHDK and SYGVNS. CDR3 loop: CASSRVGGNQPQHF. Here the CDR3 DNA reads TGTGCCAGCTCCAGGGTGGGGGGCAATCAGCCCCAGCATTTT.

In this sample, this clone turned up a few times. V and J are TRBV6-5 and TRBJ1-2; 7 bases align to TRBD1. Per the germline V gene, CDR1 is MNHEY and CDR2 is SVGAGI. V shed 6 bases and J 0 bases; nucleotides not matched to a gene: 7. The CDR3 is made up of 15 amino acids. DNA of the CDR3: TGTGCCAGCAGACTCGGACAGGCCTCTAACTATGGCTACACCTTC. This codes for CASRLGQASNYGYTF.

The chain is built from TRBV7-9 and TRBJ2-7, with 8 bases fitting TRBD2. Germline CDR1 reads SEHNR; CDR2 reads FQNEAQ (reference sequence). The CDR3 loop spans 17 amino acids. The V gene end was trimmed by 0 bases and the J gene end by 2 bases; junction bases not matched to a gene: 9. The DNA for the CDR3 is TGTGCCAGCAGCTTAGCGCTGGGGGAGACTAGCGCCTACGAGCAGTACTTC. Its protein is CASSLALGETSAYEQYF.

This clone was seen a handful of times. V gene TRBV27 combines with J gene TRBJ1-3; D gene unclear. Germline loops: CDR1 MNHEY, CDR2 SMNVEV (reference sequence). The CDR3 length is 15 residues. V lost 5 bases to trimming and J lost 0 bases, with 11 bases between them. Here the CDR3 DNA reads TGTGCCAGCAGTCCCCCGCCGAGCTCTGGAAACACCATATATTTT. This translates into CASSPPPSSGNTIYF.

A few counts support this clone. This chain links TRBV4-2 with TRBJ2-3; D possibly uses TRBD1 or TRBD2 (5 bases each). From germline, CDR1 is LGHNA and CDR2 YNFKEQ. The V end lost 10 bases, the J end lost 5 bases, and 16 bases lay between the germline ends. The CDR3 totals 13 residues. The CDR3 here is CATSERDRDTQYF. CDR3 in DNA: TGTGCCACTTCAGAGAGGGACCGAGATACGCAGTATTTT.

This chain connects TRBV15 to TRBJ2-5; 9 nucleotides line up with TRBD2. The CDR3 sequence is 14 residues long. Germline trimming cut 8 bases from V and 9 bases from J; bases unmatched to any gene: 13. CDR1 and CDR2 (germline): LNHNV, YYDKDF (reference sequence). The CDR3 sequence: CATGSAGGPQAQYF. The CDR3 bases are TGTGCCACCGGATCGGCGGGAGGGCCTCAGGCCCAGTACTTC.

The chain joins TRBV2 to TRBJ1-5, with 8 bases that match TRBD1. The V and J ends lost 4 bases and 2 bases, in that order; junction bases with no gene match: 10. The CDR3 sequence is 17 residues long. The germline CDR1 and CDR2 sequences are SNHLY and FYNNEI. CDR3 sequence (DNA): TGTGCCAGCAGTGTTCAGGGGGCAGGGCGAGGCAATCAGCCCCAGCATTTT. Translation: CASSVQGAGRGNQPQHF.

This clone has a handful of counts. The J gene is TRBJ2-5, the V gene TRBV7-3; possible D gene TRBD2, 5 bases. There are 11 residues in the CDR3. The germline V and J ends were trimmed by 5 bases and 7 bases, with 8 bases remaining between them. Per germline, CDR1 SGHTA and CDR2 FQGTGA. This CDR3 reads CASSMAGTQYF. The CDR3 bases are TGTGCCAGCAGCATGGCGGGGACCCAGTACTTC. Filled out from reference TRBV7-3 and TRBJ2-5, the complete variable domain reads GAGVSQTPSNKVTEKGKYVELRCDPISGHTALYWYRQSLGQGPEFLIYFQGTGAADDSGLPNDRFFAVRPEGSVSTLKIQRTERGDSAVYLCASSMAGTQYFGPGTRLLVL.

This clone was recorded a few times. The CDR3, as DNA: TGTGCCAGCTCCCAGAAGCTCGGCGGGGGGCGTACAGATACGCAGTATTTT. Its translation: CASSQKLGGGRTDTQYF. The rearrangement uses TRBV18 and TRBJ2-3; TRBD2 matches 8 bases. The V segment lost 6 bases and the J segment 3 bases; nucleotides outside the gene matches: 14. The CDR3 runs 17 residues. Germline V gene lookup returns CDR1 KGHSH and CDR2 LQKENI. The full variable domain, rest sourced from reference TRBV18 and TRBJ2-3, is NAGVMQNPRHLVRRRGQEARLRCSPMKGHSHVYWYRQLPEEGLKFMVYLQKENIIDESGMPKERFSAEFPKEGPSILRIQQVVRGDSAAYFCASSQKLGGGRTDTQYFGPGTRLTVL.